This T cell receptor (beta chain) was obtained from a study of cytomegalovirus exposure and HLA in healthy donors. Study summary: HLA-typed donors were the source of approximately 85 million unique TCRs, which an early data release held. Whole-study findings and limits: Association with HLA alleles at 0.05 false discovery rate was found for 17,000 or so TCR beta sequences in a later analysis.

The PCR made use of 60 Vbeta and 13 Jbeta primers. Measured with immunoSEQ multiplex PCR; TCRdb has only the in-frame clones, and not every one. This repertoire shows roughly 90,000 clones, roughly 80% found once; its top ten account for 2.1%. Donors were ostensibly healthy at sampling, although undocumented immune exposures were probable. With respect to this clone: Its antigen remains unidentified.

V lost 7 bases and J 2 bases, leaving 15 bases between the germline ends. This CDR3 is 15 amino acids long. Germline assignment: CDR1 SNHLY and CDR2 FYNNEI. The chain uses TRBV2 and TRBJ1-5; no firm D call. The sequenced sample consisted of PBMCs. The TCR sequence derives from a man younger than 35 in good health and CMV-seronegative. The CDR3 DNA reads as TGTGCCAGCACCCCCAAAGGACTAGGCAATCAGCCCCAGCATTTT. Its translation is CASTPKGLGNQPQHF.